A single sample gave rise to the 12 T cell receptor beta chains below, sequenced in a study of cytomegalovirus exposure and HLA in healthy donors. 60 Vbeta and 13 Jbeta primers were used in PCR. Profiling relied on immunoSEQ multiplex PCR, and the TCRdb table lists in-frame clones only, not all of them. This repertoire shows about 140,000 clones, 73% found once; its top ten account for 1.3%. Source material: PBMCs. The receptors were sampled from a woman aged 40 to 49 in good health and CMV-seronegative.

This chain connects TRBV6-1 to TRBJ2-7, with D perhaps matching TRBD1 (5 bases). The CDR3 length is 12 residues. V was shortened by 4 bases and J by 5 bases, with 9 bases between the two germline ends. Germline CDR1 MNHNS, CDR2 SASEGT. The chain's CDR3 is CASSGPTDEQYF. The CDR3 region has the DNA TGTGCCAGCAGTGGGCCGACAGACGAGCAGTACTTC.

CDR3 protein: CASSLEQGTPYGYTF. In DNA, the CDR3 is TGTGCCAGCAGTTTGGAACAGGGGACCCCCTATGGCTACACCTTC. The chain carries TRBV6-5 and TRBJ1-2, with TRBD1 identical over 7 bases. CDR1 and CDR2 (germline): MNHEY, SVGAGI. V was clipped by 4 bases and J by 4 bases; unmatched bases: 9. The length of the CDR3 is 15 residues.

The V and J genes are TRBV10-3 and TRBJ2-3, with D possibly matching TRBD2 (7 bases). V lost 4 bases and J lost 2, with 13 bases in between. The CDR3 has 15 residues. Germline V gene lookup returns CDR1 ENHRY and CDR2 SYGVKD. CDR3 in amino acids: CAISGARGATDTQYF. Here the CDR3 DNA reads TGTGCCATCAGTGGGGCACGGGGGGCCACAGATACGCAGTATTTT.

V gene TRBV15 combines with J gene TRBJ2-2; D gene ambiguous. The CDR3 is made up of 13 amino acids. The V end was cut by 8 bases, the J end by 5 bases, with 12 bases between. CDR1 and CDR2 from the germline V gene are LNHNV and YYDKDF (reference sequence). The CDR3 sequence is CATAPKFTGELFF. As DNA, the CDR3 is TGTGCCACCGCCCCTAAATTTACCGGGGAGCTGTTTTTT.

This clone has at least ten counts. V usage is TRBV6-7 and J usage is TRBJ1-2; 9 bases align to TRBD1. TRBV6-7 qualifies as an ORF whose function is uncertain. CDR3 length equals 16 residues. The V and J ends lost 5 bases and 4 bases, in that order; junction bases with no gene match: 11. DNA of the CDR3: TGTGCCAGCAGTGATCGGACAGGGGACCTGATCTATGGCTACACCTTC. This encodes CASSDRTGDLIYGYTF.

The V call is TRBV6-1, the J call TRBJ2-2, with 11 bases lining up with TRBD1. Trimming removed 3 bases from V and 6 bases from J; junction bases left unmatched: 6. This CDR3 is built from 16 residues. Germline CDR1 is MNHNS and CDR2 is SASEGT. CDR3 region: CASSDRTGGASGELFF. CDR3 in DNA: TGTGCCAGCAGTGACCGGACAGGGGGCGCCTCCGGGGAGCTGTTTTTT.

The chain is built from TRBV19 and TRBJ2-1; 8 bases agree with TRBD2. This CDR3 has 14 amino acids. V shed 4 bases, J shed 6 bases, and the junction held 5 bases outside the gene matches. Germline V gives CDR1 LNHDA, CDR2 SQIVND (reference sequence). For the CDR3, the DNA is TGTGCCAGTAGTACGCGGGAGGTGGTCAATGAGCAGTTCTTC. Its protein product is CASSTREVVNEQFF.

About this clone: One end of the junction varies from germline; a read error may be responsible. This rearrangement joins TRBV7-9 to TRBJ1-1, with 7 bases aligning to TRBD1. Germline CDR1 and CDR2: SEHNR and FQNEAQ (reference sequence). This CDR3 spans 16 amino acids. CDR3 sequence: CSSSLTPTGRNTEAFF. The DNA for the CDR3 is TGTTCCAGCAGCTTAACCCCGACAGGGCGGAACACTGAAGCTTTCTTT.

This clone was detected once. This CDR3 reads CASSLGWTEISGANVLTF. DNA for the CDR3: TGCGCCAGCAGCTTGGGCTGGACAGAAATCTCTGGGGCCAACGTCCTGACTTTC. The chain has TRBV5-1 and TRBJ2-6; D may be TRBD1 (6 bases). V was trimmed by 0 bases and J by 0 bases, leaving 13 bases between them. This CDR3 region has 18 residues. Germline loops: CDR1 SGHRS, CDR2 YFSETQ.

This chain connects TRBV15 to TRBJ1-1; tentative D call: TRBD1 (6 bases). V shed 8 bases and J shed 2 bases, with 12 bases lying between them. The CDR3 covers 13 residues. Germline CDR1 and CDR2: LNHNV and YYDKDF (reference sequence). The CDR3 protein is CATAQGRNTEAFF. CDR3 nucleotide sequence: TGTGCCACCGCTCAGGGGCGCAACACTGAAGCTTTCTTT.

The CDR3 spells CAISETGSGNTIYF. In DNA, the CDR3 is TGTGCCATCAGTGAGACAGGATCAGGAAACACCATATATTTT. V gene TRBV10-3 combines with J gene TRBJ1-3; D is perhaps TRBD1 (5 bases). Germline values: CDR1 ENHRY, CDR2 SYGVKD. Between the trimmed V and J ends, which lost 2 bases and 4 bases, there was a span of 9 bases. CDR3 length: 14 amino acids.

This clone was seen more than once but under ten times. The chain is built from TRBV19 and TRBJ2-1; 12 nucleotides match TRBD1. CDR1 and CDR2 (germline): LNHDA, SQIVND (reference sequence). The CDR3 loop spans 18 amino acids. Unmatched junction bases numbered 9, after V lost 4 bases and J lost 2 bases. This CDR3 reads CASSNRDRGLRTYNEQFF. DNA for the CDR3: TGTGCCAGTAGTAACCGGGACAGGGGGCTCAGAACCTACAATGAGCAGTTCTTC.